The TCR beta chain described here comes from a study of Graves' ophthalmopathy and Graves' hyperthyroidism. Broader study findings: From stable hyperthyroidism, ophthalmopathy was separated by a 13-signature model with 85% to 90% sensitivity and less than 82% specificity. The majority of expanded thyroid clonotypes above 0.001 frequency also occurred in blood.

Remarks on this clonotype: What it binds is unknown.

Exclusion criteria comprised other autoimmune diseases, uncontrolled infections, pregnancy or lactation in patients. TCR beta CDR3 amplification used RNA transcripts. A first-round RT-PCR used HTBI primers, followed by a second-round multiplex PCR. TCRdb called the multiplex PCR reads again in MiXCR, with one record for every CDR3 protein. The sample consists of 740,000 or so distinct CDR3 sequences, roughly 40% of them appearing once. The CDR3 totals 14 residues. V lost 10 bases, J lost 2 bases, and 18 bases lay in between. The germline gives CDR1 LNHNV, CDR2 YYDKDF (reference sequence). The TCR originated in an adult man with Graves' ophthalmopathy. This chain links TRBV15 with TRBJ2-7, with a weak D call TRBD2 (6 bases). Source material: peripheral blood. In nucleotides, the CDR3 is TGTGCCAGCAGAGGACTATCACACCCCTACGAGCAGTACTTC. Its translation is CASRGLSHPYEQYF.